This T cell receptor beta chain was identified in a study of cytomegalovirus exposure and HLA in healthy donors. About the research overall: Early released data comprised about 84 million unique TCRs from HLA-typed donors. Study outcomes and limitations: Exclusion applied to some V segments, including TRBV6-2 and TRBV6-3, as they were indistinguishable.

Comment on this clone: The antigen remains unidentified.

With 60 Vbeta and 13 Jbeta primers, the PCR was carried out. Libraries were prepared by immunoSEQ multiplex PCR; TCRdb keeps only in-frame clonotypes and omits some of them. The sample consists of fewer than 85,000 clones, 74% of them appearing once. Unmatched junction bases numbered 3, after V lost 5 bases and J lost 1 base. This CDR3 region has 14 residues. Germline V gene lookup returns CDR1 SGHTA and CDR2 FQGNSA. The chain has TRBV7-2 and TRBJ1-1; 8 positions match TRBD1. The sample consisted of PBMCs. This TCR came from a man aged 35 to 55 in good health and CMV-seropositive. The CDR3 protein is CASSGQGANTEAFF. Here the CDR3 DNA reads TGTGCCAGCAGCGGACAGGGAGCGAACACTGAAGCTTTCTTT. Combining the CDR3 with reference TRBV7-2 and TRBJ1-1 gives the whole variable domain GAGVSQSPSNKVTEKGKDVELRCDPISGHTALYWYRQSLGQGLEFLIYFQGNSAPDKSGLPSDRFSAERTGGSVSTLTIQRTQQEDSAVYLCASSGQGANTEAFFGQGTRLTVV.